This T cell receptor (beta chain) came from a study of blood T cell repertoires in COVID-19. The germline CDR1 and CDR2 sequences are SGHRS and YFSETQ. V shed 3 bases and J 10 bases; nucleotides not matched to a gene: 14. This CDR3 comprises 16 residues. The repertoire was sequenced with immunoSEQ multiplex PCR; TCRdb's copy has only in-frame clones and lacks some. The table lists roughly 280,000 clones, roughly 80% of them singletons. This clone was observed a few times. The sequencing sample was made of peripheral blood. This chain uses TRBV5-1 with TRBJ2-1; 9 bases are a match to TRBD2. This clonotype was sampled from a man between 60 and 75 years old with acute or convalescent COVID-19. The DNA of the CDR3 is TGCGCCAGCAGCTCATCTAGCGGGATACAATCGGGGGAGCAGTTCTTC. Protein sequence: CASSSSSGIQSGEQFF.